Listed below are T cell receptor beta chains from one sample, sequenced in a study of shared clonotypes between healthy human individuals. Only in-frame clones appear in the TCRdb table, and some are missing; sequencing was by immunoSEQ multiplex PCR. This repertoire shows some 2 million clones, 95% found once; its top ten account for 0.1% to 0.15%. The sequenced sample consisted of naive CD4+ T cells sorted from blood. These receptor sequences come from a man in his late teens or twenties in good health. Each CDR3 is given with its conserved first and last residue. A D gene is named only where the DNA matches it firmly. Size is stated for part of the rows, as once, few or many counts, or as a class when the clone is expanded.

v_call	d_call	clone_size	j_call	cdr3_nt	cdr3_aa
TRBV4-1	TRBD1	.	TRBJ1-1	TGCGCCAGCAGCCAAGATAGGGCAGGGGGGGTGACTGAAGCTTTCTTT	CASSQDRAGGVTEAFF
TRBV12-5	.	.	TRBJ2-5	TGTGCTAGTGGTTTCTCCCGGACGTCACCCCAAGAGACCCAGTACTTC	CASGFSRTSPQETQYF
TRBV7-8	.	.	TRBJ2-3	TGTGCCAGCAGCCCGCCCCTAGGGCGTACAGATACGCAGTATTTT	CASSPPLGRTDTQYF
TRBV7-8	.	few	TRBJ1-2	TGTGCCAGCAGCCCCCGGACAGAGACTAACTATGGCTACACCTTC	CASSPRTETNYGYTF
TRBV5-1	.	.	TRBJ2-3	TGCGCCAGCAGCTTGTCCACTCCGGGCACAGATACGCAGTATTTT	CASSLSTPGTDTQYF
TRBV10-1	.	.	TRBJ2-5	TGCGCCAGCAGTGATTCGGACTCCCAAGAGACCCAGTACTTC	CASSDSDSQETQYF
TRBV5-1	TRBD1	.	TRBJ2-4	TGCGCCAGCAGCTTGGGGGAGACAGGGCTTTCAACAGCCAAAAACATTCAGTACTTC	CASSLGETGLSTAKNIQYF
TRBV6-5	TRBD2	.	TRBJ2-7	TGTGCCAGCAGTTACCAGGGGGCTAGCGGGGGCTACGAGCAGTACTTC	CASSYQGASGGYEQYF
TRBV4-3	TRBD2	.	TRBJ2-2	TGCGCCAGCAGCCAAGGAACTAGCGGATCGAACACCGGGGAGCTGTTTTTT	CASSQGTSGSNTGELFF
TRBV28	.	.	TRBJ1-1	TGTGCCAGCAGTGCCCCAGGGGTACGGACGAACACTGAAGCTTTCTTT	CASSAPGVRTNTEAFF
TRBV5-5	TRBD1	.	TRBJ1-2	TGTGCCAGCAGCCTTCACCGGACAGGGGAGTATGGCTACACCTTC	CASSLHRTGEYGYTF
TRBV6-5	.	.	TRBJ1-2	TGTGCCAGCAGTTACTTAGGGGTCTATGGCTACACCTTC	CASSYLGVYGYTF
TRBV30	.	.	TRBJ2-3	TGTGCCTGGAGAGGTGGGTCATTCCCTGCTAGCACAGATACGCAGTATTTT	CAWRGGSFPASTDTQYF
TRBV4-1	.	.	TRBJ2-7	TGCGCCAGCAGCCAAGAGAGGATAGCAGCTTACGAGCAGTACTTC	CASSQERIAAYEQYF
TRBV7-6	.	.	TRBJ2-7	TGTGCCAGCAGCTTAGGCCGAACTCGAAACTCCTACGAGCAGTACTTC	CASSLGRTRNSYEQYF
TRBV6-5	.	once	TRBJ1-2	TGTGCCAGCCTTCAGGAGAACTATGGCTACACCTTC	CASLQENYGYTF
TRBV28	.	.	TRBJ1-2	TGTGCCAGCAGTTTAGGGAGCAGCTATGGCTACACCTTC	CASSLGSSYGYTF
TRBV11-1	.	.	TRBJ2-5	TGTGCCAGCAGCTTAGCCGACCCCCCGGAGACCCAGTACTTC	CASSLADPPETQYF
TRBV6-1	.	.	TRBJ1-4	TGTGCCAGCAGTGAGCGAGGCAGCCTGAATGAAAAACTGTTTTTT	CASSERGSLNEKLFF
TRBV6-5	.	.	TRBJ2-3	TGTGCCAGCAGTTACAATGAGAGAGAGAGTACGCAGTATTTT	CASSYNERESTQYF
TRBV7-6	TRBD2	.	TRBJ2-3	TGTGCCAGCAGCTCAGCGGGGGCCCTCACAGATACGCAGTATTTT	CASSSAGALTDTQYF
TRBV5-1	TRBD1	.	TRBJ1-6	TGCGCCAGCAGCTGGACAGGGAATCCTAATTCACCCCTCCACTTT	CASSWTGNPNSPLHF
TRBV19	.	.	TRBJ1-5	TGTGCCAGTAGTATATCTACACAGACCAATCAGCCCCAGCATTTT	CASSISTQTNQPQHF
TRBV7-2	.	.	TRBJ2-3	TGTGCCAGCAGCTTAGTCGGGACTCAAGCTAGCACAGATACGCAGTATTTT	CASSLVGTQASTDTQYF
TRBV6-5	TRBD2	.	TRBJ2-1	TGTGCCAGCAGGGGTAGCGGGGGGAATGAGCAGTTCTTC	CASRGSGGNEQFF
TRBV28	.	.	TRBJ2-7	TGTGCCAGCAGTTACAACGTACCAGACACCTACGAGCAGTACTTC	CASSYNVPDTYEQYF
TRBV11-2	.	.	TRBJ2-5	TGTGCCAGCAGCTTCTTACTTCAAGAGACCCAGTACTTC	CASSFLLQETQYF
TRBV19	TRBD1	.	TRBJ1-3	TGTGCCAGTAGTTCACGACAGGGCCATCCCTCTGGAAACACCATATATTTT	CASSSRQGHPSGNTIYF
TRBV10-3	TRBD1	once	TRBJ1-5	TGTGCCATCAGTGAGTCGGGACAGGGGGGCAATCAGCCCCAGCATTTT	CAISESGQGGNQPQHF
TRBV18	.	.	TRBJ1-3	TGTGCCAGCTCATCAGGGACGGGGTCTGGAAACACCATATATTTT	CASSSGTGSGNTIYF
TRBV6-5	TRBD2	.	TRBJ2-1	TGTGCCAGCAGTTCCGAGACTAGCATAATCGTAGATGAGCAGTTCTTC	CASSSETSIIVDEQFF
TRBV18	.	.	TRBJ2-4	TGTGCCAGCTCACCAGACAGGCTAGCCAAAAACATTCAGTACTTC	CASSPDRLAKNIQYF
TRBV6-6	TRBD1	.	TRBJ1-5	TGTGCCAGCAGTTACGGGACAGGGACCTATCAGCCCCAGCATTTT	CASSYGTGTYQPQHF
TRBV4-1	.	.	TRBJ1-5	TGCGCCAGCAGCCAAGGGAATCGGGCCTCAGGGAATCAGCCCCAGCATTTT	CASSQGNRASGNQPQHF
TRBV7-9	.	.	TRBJ1-2	TGTGCCAGCAGCTTAACGGGAGGCTACACCTTC	CASSLTGGYTF
TRBV7-7	TRBD1	.	TRBJ2-3	TGTGCTAGCAGCTTAGGTCAGCGCCCGGGACAGGGCTGGGGTACAGATACGCAGTATTTT	CASSLGQRPGQGWGTDTQYF
TRBV2	.	.	TRBJ1-1	TGTGCCAGCAAGACAAACACTGAAGCTTTCTTT	CASKTNTEAFF
TRBV7-8	.	.	TRBJ2-7	TGTGCCAGCAGCTTAGACCACGAGCAGTACTTC	CASSLDHEQYF
TRBV7-9	TRBD1	.	TRBJ1-6	TGTGCCAGCAGCCAGCCGGGACAGGGGAATAATTCACCCCTCCACTTT	CASSQPGQGNNSPLHF
TRBV19	.	.	TRBJ2-7	TGTGCCAGTAGTCTCGGTTACGAGCAGTACTTC	CASSLGYEQYF
TRBV7-9	.	.	TRBJ1-2	TGTGCCAGCAGCTTAGGAGGACAGAGTTATGGCTACACCTTC	CASSLGGQSYGYTF
TRBV5-1	TRBD1	many	TRBJ1-1	TGCGCCAGCAGCTTGACAGGGGGCAACACTGAAGCTTTCTTT	CASSLTGGNTEAFF
TRBV5-1	.	.	TRBJ2-3	TGCGCCAGCAGCTGGGGGAGAGTCACAGATACGCAGTATTTT	CASSWGRVTDTQYF
TRBV5-1	.	.	TRBJ2-7	TGCGCCAGCAGCTTGGGCGGGACAGTAGCCTACGAGCAGTACTTC	CASSLGGTVAYEQYF
TRBV5-1	TRBD1	.	TRBJ2-7	TGCGCCAGCAGCATGGACAGGGCCTACGAGCAGTACTTC	CASSMDRAYEQYF
TRBV28	.	.	TRBJ1-2	TGTGCCATAGGCGTCGCAGACGGGTTCTATGGCTACACCTTC	CAIGVADGFYGYTF
TRBV5-1	.	.	TRBJ2-1	TGCGCCAGCAGCTTGGAGCGGACATTCATCCCGAATGAGCAGTTCTTC	CASSLERTFIPNEQFF
TRBV5-1	.	.	TRBJ2-6	TGCGCCAGCAGCCCAGGTTCCTCTGGGGCCAACGTCCTGACTTTC	CASSPGSSGANVLTF
TRBV7-6	.	.	TRBJ2-3	TGTGCCAGCAGCTTAGCGGCGGCTTACTTCACAGATACGCAGTATTTT	CASSLAAAYFTDTQYF
TRBV6-1	.	.	TRBJ2-7	TGTGCCAGCAGTGGACAGGCGTTCTACGAGCAGTACTTC	CASSGQAFYEQYF
TRBV10-3	.	.	TRBJ2-3	TGTGCCATCAGTGAGGAAGATACGCAGTATTTT	CAISEEDTQYF
TRBV20-1	.	.	TRBJ2-5	TGCAGTGCTAGAATCGAGGACCAGTACTTC	CSARIEDQYF
TRBV11-2	TRBD2	.	TRBJ2-5	TGTGCCAGCAGCCTTGGGACTAGCGGGAGGGGAGAGACCCAGTACTTC	CASSLGTSGRGETQYF
TRBV2	TRBD2	.	TRBJ2-3	TGTGCCACCCGGACTAGCGGGGGCACAGATACGCAGTATTTT	CATRTSGGTDTQYF